Shown below are 26 T cell receptor beta chains from a single sample sequenced in a study of T-cell reconstitution after alpha-beta-depleted transplantation in children. Unique molecular identifiers tagged the TCRbeta library. TCRdb re-called the PCR reads with MiXCR, one entry per CDR3 protein. The table lists 450,000 to 600,000 distinct CDR3 sequences, about 10% of them singletons. Source: PBMCs, taken before TCRalphabeta/CD19-depleted stem cell transplant. Every receptor here comes from a child between 2 and 9 years old with inherited bone marrow failure, due to receive a stem cell transplant.

This clonotype was detected many times. J is TRBJ2-7 and V is TRBV29-1, with D possibly TRBD2 on 6 matching bases. Germline CDR1 SQVTM, CDR2 ANQGSEA. The V gene lost 7 bases and the J gene lost 2 bases, with 15 bases spanning the gap. The CDR3 loop spans 13 amino acids. The CDR3 protein is CSAWEADTYEQYF. The CDR3 bases are TGCAGCGCATGGGAGGCGGATACCTACGAGCAGTACTTC.

As to this clonotype: This may be a read error, as it is one base from a much larger clone. The chain couples TRBV25-1 to TRBJ2-7, with D unclear. V lost 1 base and J lost 1, with 17 bases in between. The CDR3 loop spans 17 amino acids. From germline, CDR1 is MGHDK and CDR2 SYGVNS. The CDR3 region has the DNA TGTGCCAGCAGTGAATCTTCCGGCGGACCAAAGTCCTACGAGCAGTACTTC. This sequence encodes CASSESSGGPKSYEQYF.

This rearrangement joins TRBV5-1 to TRBJ1-2, with 9 bases aligning to TRBD1. The CDR3 has 18 residues. The ends lost 4 bases at V and 1 base at J; junction bases unmatched: 14. Germline V gene sequence: CDR1 SGHRS, CDR2 YFSETQ. The CDR3 reads CASSRAEGQGNFNYGYTF. The CDR3 coding sequence is TGCGCCAGCAGCAGGGCGGAGGGACAGGGAAATTTTAACTATGGCTACACCTTC.

This clonotype has only a few counts. The rearrangement uses TRBV6-1 and TRBJ2-3; either TRBD1 or TRBD2 may supply D (5 bases each). This CDR3 spans 15 amino acids. Per germline, CDR1 MNHNS and CDR2 SASEGT. Trimming pared 2 bases from V and 5 bases from J, leaving 14 bases between. CDR3 region: CASSELIGGEDTQYF. In nucleotides, the CDR3 is TGTGCCAGCAGTGAATTAATTGGGGGAGAAGATACGCAGTATTTT.

In its sample, this clonotype was seen many times. The rearrangement uses TRBV6-2 or TRBV6-3 and TRBJ1-5, with 10 bases lining up with TRBD1. Trimming cost V 5 bases and J 3 bases; bases outside gene matches: 10. CDR3 length: 17 residues. Germline CDR1 is MNHEY and CDR2 is SVGEGT. This CDR3 reads CASSPRTGGWVNQPQHF. Here the CDR3 DNA reads TGTGCCAGCAGTCCCCGGACAGGGGGATGGGTCAATCAGCCCCAGCATTTT.

This clonotype came up many times. The genes are TRBV2 and TRBJ2-1, with D maybe TRBD1 (6 bases). V lost 4 bases, J lost 3 bases, and 10 bases lay in between. CDR1 is SNHLY and CDR2 is FYNNEI in the germline V gene. CDR3 length equals 14 residues. The CDR3 region has the DNA TGTGCCAGCAGTGTACAGGGTTTCTACAATGAGCAGTTCTTC. It encodes CASSVQGFYNEQFF.

This clonotype appeared many times. The CDR3 DNA is TGTGCCAGCAGTAGACTAGCGGGAGATAGCGGGGAGCTGTTTTTT. It specifies CASSRLAGDSGELFF. V gene TRBV12-3 or TRBV12-4 combines with J gene TRBJ2-2; TRBD2 matches at 12 bases. The J segment lost 7 bases and the V segment lost 5 bases, leaving 5 bases of the junction unmatched. The length of the CDR3 is 15 residues.

This clonotype was detected ten times or more. The rearrangement joins TRBV29-1 to TRBJ2-1, with 7 bases matching TRBD1. V lost 6 bases to trimming and J lost 2 bases; unmatched junction nucleotides: 10. Germline loops: CDR1 SQVTM, CDR2 ANQGSEA. The CDR3 extends over 15 amino acids. The CDR3 nucleotides are TGCAGCGTCGTCCCGGGACAGCCTCCCTACAATGAGCAGTTCTTC. This codes for CSVVPGQPPYNEQFF.

This clonotype was detected ten times or more. V gene TRBV4-3 combines with J gene TRBJ2-4; either TRBD1 or TRBD2 may supply D (6 bases each). Deletions cut 4 bases from V and 6 bases from J, with 13 bases between. The CDR3 contains 14 residues. Germline V gene data show CDR1 as LGHNA and CDR2 as YSLEER. The CDR3 sequence: CASSLGGSGNIQYF. The CDR3 DNA sequence: TGCGCCAGCAGCCTAGGGGGTAGCGGAAACATTCAGTACTTC.

This clonotype has more than one count but fewer than ten. The gene calls are TRBV7-9 and TRBJ2-1, with D possibly being TRBD1 (5 bases). Trimming removed 6 bases from V and 5 bases from J, with 14 bases in between. The length of the CDR3 is 14 residues. CDR1 and CDR2 from the germline V gene are SEHNR and FQNEAQ (reference sequence). The CDR3: CASSMGPDHNEQFF. CDR3 in DNA: TGTGCCAGCAGTATGGGGCCCGATCACAATGAGCAGTTCTTC.

This clonotype was counted between two and nine times. This rearrangement joins TRBV29-1 to TRBJ2-5; TRBD1 matches at 7 bases. The junction had 8 bases not matched to a gene; V was cut back by 3 bases and J by 4 bases. Looked up from germline, CDR1 is SQVTM and CDR2 is ANQGSEA. The CDR3 runs to 14 residues. This chain's CDR3 is CSVDTAGGGETQYF. The CDR3 coding sequence is TGCAGCGTTGATACGGCAGGGGGTGGAGAGACCCAGTACTTC.

This clonotype was seen repeatedly, ten times or more. The gene calls are TRBV21-1 and TRBJ2-2. TRBV21-1 is termed a pseudogene. The CDR3 is 16 residues long. The CDR3 region has the DNA TGTGCCAGCAGCAAAGAGGAAGGTTTGAACACCGGGGAGCTGTTTTTT. Its protein is CASSKEEGLNTGELFF.

The chain combines TRBV5-1 with TRBJ2-2; D is possibly TRBD1 (5 bases). CDR1 and CDR2 from the germline V gene are SGHRS and YFSETQ. This CDR3 contains 15 residues. V was pared by 4 bases and J by 0 bases, with 10 bases between. The CDR3 loop reads CASSPGQPNTGELFF. CDR3 sequence (DNA): TGCGCCAGCAGCCCAGGACAACCGAACACCGGGGAGCTGTTTTTT.

This clonotype was recorded many times. The V gene is TRBV9, the J gene TRBJ2-2; weak D call: TRBD2 (5 bases). Between the trimmed V and J ends, which lost 3 bases and 7 bases, there was a span of 7 bases. The CDR3 totals 12 residues. Germline V gene lookup returns CDR1 SGDLS and CDR2 YYNGEE. CDR3 nucleotides: TGTGCCAGCAGCGCGGACTTCGGGGAGCTGTTTTTT. Its translation is CASSADFGELFF. The full variable domain, in which reference TRBV9 and TRBJ2-2 provide the parts outside the CDR3, is DSGVTQTPKHLITATGQRVTLRCSPRSGDLSVYWYQQSLDQGLQFLIQYYNGEERAKGNILERFSAQQFPDLHSELNLSSLELGDSALYFCASSADFGELFFGEGSRLTVL.

The V call is TRBV19, the J call TRBJ1-6; 9 bases align to TRBD1. Germline assignment: CDR1 LNHDA and CDR2 SQIVND (reference sequence). This CDR3 has 14 residues. The J segment lost 9 bases and the V segment lost 5 bases, leaving 5 bases of the junction unmatched. CDR3 in DNA: TGTGCCAGTAGTGGACAGGGGCGGGTTTCACCCCTCCACTTT. This gives the protein CASSGQGRVSPLHF.

The chain combines TRBV7-2 with TRBJ1-2; 10 bases map to TRBD1. With V trimmed by 1 base and J by 7 bases, 3 bases remained unmatched. Germline assignment: CDR1 SGHTA and CDR2 FQGNSA. CDR3 length equals 14 residues. CDR3 DNA sequence: TGTGCCAGCAGCTTAGAGACAGGGGGCAGTGGCTACACCTTC. It encodes CASSLETGGSGYTF.

In the case of this clonotype: This could be a read error, since a much larger clone is one nucleotide away. V gene TRBV5-4 combines with J gene TRBJ2-2; the D gene is possibly TRBD2 (5 bases). The CDR3 contains 13 residues. Germline lookup yields CDR1 SGHNT and CDR2 YYREEE (reference sequence). The CDR3, as DNA: TGTGCCAGCAGCTTTCATAACACCGGGGAGCTGTATTTT. Amino acids: CASSFHNTGELYF.

This clonotype was recorded at least ten times. CDR3 DNA: TGCAGTGCCCTTAGGGTAAACGAGCAGTACTTC. It yields the protein CSALRVNEQYF. V gene TRBV20-1 combines with J gene TRBJ2-7; the D is unclear. Germline values: CDR1 DFQATT, CDR2 SNEGSKA (reference sequence). There are 11 residues in the CDR3. V shed 6 bases and J shed 5 bases, with 11 bases lying between them.

This clonotype has only a few counts. The rearrangement links TRBV4-1 to TRBJ2-5; D is unresolved. CDR3 length: 14 residues. V lost 0 bases and J 2 bases, leaving 7 bases between the germline ends. Looked up from germline, CDR1 is MGHRA and CDR2 is YSYEKL. The CDR3 loop is CASSQDPQQETQYF. The CDR3 DNA reads TGCGCCAGCAGCCAAGATCCACAGCAAGAGACCCAGTACTTC.

This clonotype was counted many times. V gene TRBV25-1 combines with J gene TRBJ2-4; 7 positions match TRBD1. Losses at the gene ends were 3 bases for V and 3 bases for J; bases not matched to a gene: 8. In germline, CDR1 is MGHDK, CDR2 SYGVNS. This CDR3 comprises 16 residues. CDR3 nucleotides: TGTGCCAGCAGTGAGGAGGAAAGGACAGGCAAAAACATTCAGTACTTC. It translates to CASSEEERTGKNIQYF.

The V and J genes are TRBV19 and TRBJ2-5; tentative D call: TRBD1 (6 bases). The germline V and J ends were trimmed by 3 bases and 7 bases, with 24 bases remaining between them. The CDR3 covers 17 residues. The germline gives CDR1 LNHDA, CDR2 SQIVND (reference sequence). This chain's CDR3 is CASSMPPAGEPVGTQYF. In DNA, the CDR3 is TGTGCCAGTAGTATGCCTCCGGCAGGGGAACCGGTAGGGACCCAGTACTTC.

The sample holds a few counts of this clonotype. V gene TRBV20-1 combines with J gene TRBJ2-1; D unresolved. Trimming shortened V by 4 bases and J by 0 bases, and 7 bases separated the two germline ends. This CDR3 region has 13 residues. CDR1 is DFQATT, CDR2 SNEGSKA, per germline (reference sequence). DNA for the CDR3: TGCAGTGCTATGGGAAGCTCCTACAATGAGCAGTTCTTC. Encoded protein: CSAMGSSYNEQFF.

The chain is built from TRBV29-1 and TRBJ2-1; 9 bases are a match to TRBD2. The CDR3 is made up of 17 amino acids. Per the germline V gene, CDR1 is SQVTM and CDR2 is ANQGSEA. V lost 6 bases and J lost 3; bases outside the gene matches: 15. In DNA form, the CDR3 reads TGCAGCGTCGAAAACTATCTAGCGGGGAACATCTACAATGAGCAGTTCTTC. It encodes CSVENYLAGNIYNEQFF.

This clonotype was seen only once. This could be a read error, since a much larger clone is one nucleotide away. The chain recombines TRBV10-3 with TRBJ2-3; D unclear. The CDR3 is 15 amino acids. V lost 6 bases and J 4 bases, leaving 17 bases between the germline ends. Germline values: CDR1 ENHRY, CDR2 SYGVKD. Written as DNA, the CDR3 is TGTGCCATCAGCCCCCGGCCAATCCCCCCAGATACGCAGTATTTT. This encodes CAISPRPIPPDTQYF.

This clonotype was counted ten times or more. The chain uses TRBV24-1 and TRBJ2-1, with TRBD2 matching 11 bases. Germline V gene lookup returns CDR1 KGHDR and CDR2 SFDVKD. CDR3 size: 18 residues. The V segment lost 4 bases and the J segment 0 bases; nucleotides outside the gene matches: 7. The CDR3 sequence is CATSDSGLAESSYNEQFF. The CDR3 bases are TGTGCCACCAGTGACTCGGGACTAGCGGAAAGCTCCTACAATGAGCAGTTCTTC.

This clonotype has only a few counts. This rearrangement joins TRBV20-1 to TRBJ2-1; TRBD2 aligns across 11 bases. The CDR3 consists of 15 residues. Per germline, CDR1 DFQATT and CDR2 SNEGSKA (reference sequence). Trimming took 0 bases from V and 6 from J; bases not matched to a gene: 4. The CDR3 is CSAREGTSGPNEQFF. The CDR3 nucleotides are TGCAGTGCTAGAGAGGGGACTAGCGGCCCCAATGAGCAGTTCTTC.